This entry concerns a single TCR beta chain. The target antigen is unknown. The PCR made use of 60 Vbeta and 13 Jbeta primers. Method: immunoSEQ multiplex PCR; TCRdb's copy keeps in-frame clones and lacks some. The profile shows tens of thousands of clones, approximately 82% of them singletons. The data were taken from a study of cytomegalovirus exposure and HLA in healthy donors. Whole-study context: Early release data held some 80 million unique TCRs from HLA-typed donors.

Whole-study findings and limits: Many donors carried some public TCRs, although rarity characterized most TCR sequences. Because they were indistinguishable, some V segments, including TRBV6-2 and TRBV6-3, were excluded. Apart from CMV serostatus, no immune exposure information was available.

There are 15 residues in the CDR3. V was clipped by 4 bases and J by 7 bases, with 14 bases between them. Per the germline V gene, CDR1 is LNHDA and CDR2 is SQIVND (reference sequence). The V and J genes are TRBV19 and TRBJ1-6, with TRBD1 as a possible D gene (5 bases). Sequencing used PBMCs. The source is a woman aged 18 to 35 in good health and CMV-seropositive. CDR3 sequence: CASSTQGLGNSPLHF. CDR3 DNA sequence: TGTGCCAGTAGTACTCAGGGCTTAGGCAATTCACCCCTCCACTTT.